One sample yielded the 24 T cell receptor beta chains listed below, sequenced in a study of PD-1 blockade in classical Hodgkin lymphoma. Assay used: immunoSEQ multiplex PCR; TCRdb lists only in-frame clones, some missing. The sample lists around 30,000 clones, 92% seen once, with roughly 0.33% in the top ten. The time point was: cycle 4 day 1 (C4D1), after more than 5 weeks of nivolumab. Every one of the patients relapsed after autologous stem cell transplantation (brentuximab vedotin exposure was variable). Magnetic negative selection was used to purify CD4+ T cells from PBMCs that had been thawed. The sample consisted of CD4+ T cells from blood, taken before the fourth cycle of nivolumab. The receptor set was obtained from a human donor with classical Hodgkin lymphoma.

CDR3 bases: TGTGCCAGCAGTTACTCGAAGGGGAACACTGAAGCTTTCTTT. It specifies CASSYSKGNTEAFF. This chain joins TRBV6-6 and TRBJ1-1; D ambiguous. Germline values: CDR1 MNHNY, CDR2 SVGAGI (reference sequence). V lost 0 bases to trimming and J lost 1 base, with 6 bases between them. The CDR3 totals 14 residues.

The chain is built from TRBV6-5 and TRBJ2-7, with D possibly being TRBD1 (7 bases). This CDR3 contains 15 residues. V was trimmed by 0 bases and J by 2 bases, leaving 11 bases between them. In germline, CDR1 is MNHEY, CDR2 SVGAGI. The CDR3 DNA sequence: TGTGCCAGCAGTTACTCGTCAGGGGGGCCCTACGAGCAGTACTTC. Amino acid sequence: CASSYSSGGPYEQYF.

This chain links TRBV4-2 with TRBJ1-5; 8 positions match TRBD1. Trimming took 0 bases from V and 0 from J; bases not matched to a gene: 4. In germline, CDR1 is LGHNA, CDR2 YNFKEQ. The CDR3 is made up of 17 amino acids. The DNA of the CDR3 is TGTGCCAGCAGCCAAGAACAGGGGGGTTATAGCAATCAGCCCCAGCATTTT. This translates into CASSQEQGGYSNQPQHF.

This chain connects TRBV5-1 to TRBJ1-1; tentative D call: TRBD1 (6 bases). The CDR3 totals 16 residues. In germline, CDR1 is SGHRS, CDR2 YFSETQ. Trimming took 4 bases from V and 4 from J, leaving 20 bases between them. CDR3 nucleotide sequence: TGCGCCAGCAGCGAGACAGGAACGGCTGCTGTCACTGAAGCTTTCTTT. Its translation is CASSETGTAAVTEAFF.

This sequence joins TRBV5-8 and TRBJ2-1, with D perhaps TRBD2 (6 bases). The CDR3 has 15 amino acids. Trimming stripped 6 bases from V and 5 bases from J, with 18 bases between. Germline CDR1 and CDR2: SGHTS and YDEGEE. CDR3 in amino acids: CASTPMGGSNNEQFF. The CDR3 bases are TGTGCCAGCACCCCGATGGGGGGATCGAACAATGAGCAGTTCTTC.

J is TRBJ1-5 and V is TRBV28, with D possibly TRBD1 on 5 matching bases. Germline values: CDR1 MDHEN, CDR2 SYDVKM. This CDR3 has 15 residues. Between the trimmed V and J ends, which lost 7 bases and 4 bases, there was a span of 17 bases. The CDR3 DNA follows: TGTGCCAGCAACCCATACATCCCAGGGAATCAGCCCCAGCATTTT. Amino acid sequence: CASNPYIPGNQPQHF.

This clone occurred once. CDR3 amino acids: CASSYSTSIYEQFF. CDR3 DNA: TGTGCCAGCAGTTACTCGACTAGTATCTATGAGCAGTTCTTC. The gene calls are TRBV6-6 and TRBJ2-1; weak D call: TRBD2 (6 bases). V lost 0 bases, J lost 8 bases, and 11 bases lay in between. The CDR3 covers 14 residues. Germline values: CDR1 MNHNY, CDR2 SVGAGI (reference sequence).

The V call is TRBV7-8, the J call TRBJ2-1; 13 positions match TRBD2. CDR1 and CDR2 from the germline V gene are SGHVS and FQNEAQ. V lost 2 bases and J lost 10; bases outside the gene matches: 11. The CDR3 consists of 17 residues. This CDR3 is CASSLNRRTSGSSEQFF. CDR3 DNA sequence: TGTGCCAGCAGCTTAAACCGACGGACTAGCGGGAGTAGCGAGCAGTTCTTC.

The CDR3 here is CASSLDSLLMNTEAFF. As DNA, the CDR3 is TGCGCCAGCAGCTTGGACAGCCTACTCATGAACACTGAAGCTTTCTTT. The chain employs TRBV5-1 and TRBJ1-1; no definite D call. V dropped 0 bases and J dropped 0 bases, with 12 bases sitting between them. CDR3 length equals 16 residues. CDR1 is SGHRS and CDR2 is YFSETQ in the germline V gene.

This clone was counted a single time. The chain is built from TRBV6-5 and TRBJ2-7; 9 bases agree with TRBD1. The germline gives CDR1 MNHEY, CDR2 SVGAGI. CDR3 size: 14 residues. With V trimmed by 7 bases and J by 2 bases, 6 bases remained unmatched. The CDR3 coding sequence is TGTGCCAGCAAAGTGGACAGGGGCCCCTACGAGCAGTACTTC. The encoded protein is CASKVDRGPYEQYF.

CDR3 in amino acids: CASSFQGYNEQFF. The CDR3 DNA reads TGTGCCAGCAGTTTCCAGGGGTACAATGAGCAGTTCTTC. This chain links TRBV27 with TRBJ2-1, with a tentative D call TRBD1 (6 bases). The ends were cut back, 3 bases at V and 4 bases at J, with 7 bases in the middle. Germline V lookup: CDR1 MNHEY, CDR2 SMNVEV (reference sequence). This CDR3 spans 13 amino acids.

The CDR3 protein is CASSLVGGADTEAFF. The CDR3, as DNA: TGTGCCAGCAGCTTGGTGGGGGGGGCGGACACTGAAGCTTTCTTT. The chain employs TRBV5-4 and TRBJ1-1; D may be TRBD1 (6 bases). The CDR3 length is 15 residues. With 0 bases removed from V and 3 bases from J, the gap between germline ends came to 12 bases. Germline V lookup: CDR1 SGHNT, CDR2 YYREEE (reference sequence).

This clone was observed a single time. CDR3 protein: CASSGRTSLQYF. The CDR3 bases are TGTGCCAGCAGTGGTCGGACGAGTCTTCAGTACTTC. V usage is TRBV2 and J usage is TRBJ2-7; D is unclear. The CDR3 is made up of 12 amino acids. Germline CDR1 and CDR2: SNHLY and FYNNEI. Trimming stripped 4 bases from V and 10 bases from J, with 14 bases between.

This chain joins TRBV18 and TRBJ1-2; D is unresolved. There are 14 residues in the CDR3. Between the trimmed V and J ends, which lost 3 bases and 2 bases, there was a span of 10 bases. Germline loops: CDR1 KGHSH, CDR2 LQKENI. The CDR3 loop is CASSPGLENYGYTF. In DNA form, the CDR3 reads TGTGCCAGCTCACCCGGGCTAGAGAACTATGGCTACACCTTC.

The rearrangement uses TRBV5-1 and TRBJ2-7; 8 bases are shared with TRBD2. Trimming at V came to 2 bases and at J to 0 bases, leaving 4 bases not matched to a gene. CDR1 SGHRS and CDR2 YFSETQ come from the germline V gene. There are 15 residues in the CDR3. CDR3 nucleotide sequence: TGCGCCAGCAGCTTAGGCGGGAGGTCCTCCTACGAGCAGTACTTC. This codes for CASSLGGRSSYEQYF. Complete variable domain (other parts from reference TRBV5-1 and TRBJ2-7): KAGVTQTPRYLIKTRGQQVTLSCSPISGHRSVSWYQQTPGQGLQFLFEYFSETQRNKGNFPGRFSGRQFSNSRSEMNVSTLELGDSALYLCASSLGGRSSYEQYFGPGTRLTVT.

The CDR3 here is CASSLVGGQNIQYF. The CDR3 nucleotides are TGCGCCAGCAGCTTGGTCGGGGGTCAAAACATTCAGTACTTC. The V gene is TRBV5-1, the J gene TRBJ2-4, with D tentatively TRBD2 (6 bases). Germline values: CDR1 SGHRS, CDR2 YFSETQ. V dropped 0 bases and J dropped 5 bases, with 9 bases sitting between them. This CDR3 spans 14 amino acids.

V gene TRBV10-3 combines with J gene TRBJ2-1; 8 nucleotides match TRBD2. The length of the CDR3 is 14 residues. The germline CDR1 and CDR2 sequences are ENHRY and SYGVKD. Germline trimming cut 6 bases from V and 8 bases from J; bases unmatched to any gene: 9. The CDR3 loop is CAIRGTRGVDEQFF. CDR3 sequence (DNA): TGTGCCATCAGGGGGACTAGGGGGGTGGATGAGCAGTTCTTC.

The chain recombines TRBV5-1 with TRBJ2-6; 9 nucleotides match TRBD2. Germline loops: CDR1 SGHRS, CDR2 YFSETQ. J lost 2 bases, V lost 4 bases, and 4 bases had no gene match. The CDR3 is 16 amino acids. The DNA for the CDR3 is TGCGCCAGCAGCGTTGGCGGGGGGGCTGGGGCCAACGTCCTGACTTTC. It yields the protein CASSVGGGAGANVLTF.

The J gene is TRBJ2-3, the V gene TRBV7-9; D unclear. Germline V gene sequence: CDR1 SEHNR, CDR2 FQNEAQ (reference sequence). The CDR3 covers 15 residues. V lost 5 bases to trimming and J lost 5 bases, with 17 bases between them. DNA for the CDR3: TGTGCCAGCAGCCTAAGCCGGATCCTTGGAGATACGCAGTATTTT. The encoded protein is CASSLSRILGDTQYF.

The chain links TRBV6-1 to TRBJ1-4; 9 bases are shared with TRBD1. V was clipped by 6 bases and J by 7 bases; unmatched bases: 9. Germline-derived CDR1 and CDR2 are MNHNS and SASEGT. This CDR3 spans 15 amino acids. CDR3 region: CASSLQGAQGEKLFF. The CDR3 nucleotides are TGTGCCAGCAGCCTACAGGGGGCCCAAGGTGAAAAACTGTTTTTT.

This clone was seen a single time. The genes are TRBV6-1 and TRBJ2-5; D gene uncertain. CDR3 size: 11 residues. Between the trimmed V and J ends, which lost 1 base and 8 bases, there was a span of 5 bases. The germline V gene encodes CDR1 MNHNS and CDR2 SASEGT. The CDR3 nucleotides read TGTGCCAGCAGTGAAGGCATAACCCAGTACTTC. As protein: CASSEGITQYF.

The genes are TRBV5-1 and TRBJ1-2; perhaps TRBD1 as D (5 bases). Looked up from germline, CDR1 is SGHRS and CDR2 is YFSETQ. Trimming left V 1 base short and J 7 bases short, with 14 bases between. This CDR3 is built from 14 residues. CDR3 loop: CASSLWGELAGYTF. CDR3 nucleotides: TGCGCCAGCAGCTTGTGGGGGGAACTCGCTGGCTACACCTTC. The complete variable domain, with remaining parts taken from reference TRBV5-1 and TRBJ1-2, reads KAGVTQTPRYLIKTRGQQVTLSCSPISGHRSVSWYQQTPGQGLQFLFEYFSETQRNKGNFPGRFSGRQFSNSRSEMNVSTLELGDSALYLCASSLWGELAGYTFGSGTRLTVV.

This clone was recorded once. The genes are TRBV28 and TRBJ2-7; 8 bases fit TRBD1. This CDR3 has 15 residues. J was trimmed by 1 base and V by 6 bases; bases with no gene match: 8. CDR1 and CDR2 (germline): MDHEN, SYDVKM. CDR3 DNA: TGTGCCAGCAGAACCGGGACAGGAAATTCCTACGAGCAGTACTTC. It encodes CASRTGTGNSYEQYF.

The CDR3 DNA follows: TGTGCCATCAGTGAGTCGGGATCCGGGGCCAACGTCCTGACTTTC. It specifies CAISESGSGANVLTF. This chain connects TRBV10-3 to TRBJ2-6; D is undetermined. CDR3 size: 15 residues. Looked up from germline, CDR1 is ENHRY and CDR2 is SYGVKD. Trimming pared 0 bases from V and 4 bases from J, leaving 7 bases between.